This entry concerns a single T cell receptor (beta chain). The data were taken from a study of blood T cell repertoires in COVID-19. Overall study: COVID-19 samples collected from the United States, Italy and Spain covered acute and convalescent phases. PBMCs, B-cell-depleted T cells, or T cells were the source of the cDNA or gDNA that made up the material.

V shed 2 bases and J shed 5 bases, with 20 bases lying between them. Germline V gene sequence: CDR1 KGHDR, CDR2 SFDVKD. The CDR3 covers 17 residues. How the authors handled the data: Reference gene primer amplification yielded estimated nucleated cell counts. Repertoires were generated with immunoSEQ multiplex PCR, while TCRdb's copy carries only in-frame clones and drops some. V and J calls and clone size are as listed in that table; D and trimming were resolved from the DNA. The sample contains 80,000 to 90,000 clones, around 82% of which appear only once. This sequence originates from a woman of 80 years or more with acute or convalescent COVID-19. The sequenced sample was peripheral blood. The gene calls are TRBV24-1 and TRBJ2-5; a weak D match, TRBD2 (6 bases). For the CDR3, the DNA is TGTGCCACCAGTGATTCGGGGACTTCCCAAAGTCGGGAGACCCAGTACTTC. Its translation: CATSDSGTSQSRETQYF.